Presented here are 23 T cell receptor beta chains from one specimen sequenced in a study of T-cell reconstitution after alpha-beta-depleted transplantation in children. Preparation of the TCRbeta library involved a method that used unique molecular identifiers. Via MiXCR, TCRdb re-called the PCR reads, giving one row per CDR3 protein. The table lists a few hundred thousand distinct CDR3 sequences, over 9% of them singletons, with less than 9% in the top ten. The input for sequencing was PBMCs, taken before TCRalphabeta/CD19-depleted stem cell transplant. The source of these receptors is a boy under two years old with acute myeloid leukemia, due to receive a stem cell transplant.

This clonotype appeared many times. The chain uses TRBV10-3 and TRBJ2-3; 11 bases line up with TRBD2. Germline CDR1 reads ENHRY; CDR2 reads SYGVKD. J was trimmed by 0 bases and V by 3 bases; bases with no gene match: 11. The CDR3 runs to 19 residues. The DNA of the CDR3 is TGTGCCATCAGTGACCCGCCGGGACTAGCGGCGACTAGCACAGATACGCAGTATTTT. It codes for CAISDPPGLAATSTDTQYF.

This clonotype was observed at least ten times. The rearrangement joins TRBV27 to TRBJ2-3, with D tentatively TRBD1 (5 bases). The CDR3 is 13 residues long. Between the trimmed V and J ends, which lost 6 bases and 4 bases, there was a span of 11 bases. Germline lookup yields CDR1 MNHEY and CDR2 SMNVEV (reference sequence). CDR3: CASRRSRADTQYF. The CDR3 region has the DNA TGTGCCAGCAGACGCTCCAGGGCAGATACGCAGTATTTT.

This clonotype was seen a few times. CDR3 sequence (DNA): TGCAGTGCTAGAGATCGCGTCACCAACTACGAGCAGTACTTC. Its translation is CSARDRVTNYEQYF. This sequence joins TRBV20-1 and TRBJ2-7, with D uncertain. Trimming cost V 0 bases and J 3 bases, with 12 bases left between them. Germline CDR1 reads DFQATT; CDR2 reads SNEGSKA (reference sequence). The CDR3 has 14 amino acids.

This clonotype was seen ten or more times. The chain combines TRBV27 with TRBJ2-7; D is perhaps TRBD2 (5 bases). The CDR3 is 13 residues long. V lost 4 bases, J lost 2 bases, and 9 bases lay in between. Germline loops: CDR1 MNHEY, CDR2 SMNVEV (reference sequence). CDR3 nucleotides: TGTGCCAGCAGTTATCGGAGGCCCTACGAGCAGTACTTC. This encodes CASSYRRPYEQYF.

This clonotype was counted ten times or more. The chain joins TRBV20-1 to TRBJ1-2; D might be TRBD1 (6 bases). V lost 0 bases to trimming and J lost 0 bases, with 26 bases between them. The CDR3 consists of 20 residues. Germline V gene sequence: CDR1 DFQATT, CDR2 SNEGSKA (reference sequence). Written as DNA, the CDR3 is TGCAGTGCTAGAGAGGGGGAGGGGGGGCTGAACCGGTTAGCTAACTATGGCTACACCTTC. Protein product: CSAREGEGGLNRLANYGYTF.

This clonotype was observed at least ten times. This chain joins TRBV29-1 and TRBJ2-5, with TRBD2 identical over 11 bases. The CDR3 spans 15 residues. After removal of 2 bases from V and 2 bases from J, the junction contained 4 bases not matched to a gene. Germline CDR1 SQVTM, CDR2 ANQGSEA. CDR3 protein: CSVETSGGGQETQYF. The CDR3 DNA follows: TGCAGCGTTGAAACTAGCGGGGGTGGGCAAGAGACCCAGTACTTC.

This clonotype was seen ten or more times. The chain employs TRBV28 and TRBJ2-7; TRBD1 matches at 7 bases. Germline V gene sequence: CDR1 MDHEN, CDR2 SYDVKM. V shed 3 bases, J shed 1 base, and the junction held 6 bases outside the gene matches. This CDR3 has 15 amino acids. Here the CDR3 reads CASSFRTGVSYEQYF. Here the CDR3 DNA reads TGTGCCAGCAGTTTTAGGACAGGCGTTTCCTACGAGCAGTACTTC.

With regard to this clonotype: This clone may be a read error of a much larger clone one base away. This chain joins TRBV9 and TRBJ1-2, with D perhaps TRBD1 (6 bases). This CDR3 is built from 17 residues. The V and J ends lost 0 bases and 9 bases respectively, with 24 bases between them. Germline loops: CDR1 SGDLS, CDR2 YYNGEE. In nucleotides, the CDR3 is TGTGCCAGCAGCGTAGGGGCGGTCGGGGGGCCTCGGCGACGCTACACCTTC. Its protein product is CASSVGAVGGPRRRYTF.

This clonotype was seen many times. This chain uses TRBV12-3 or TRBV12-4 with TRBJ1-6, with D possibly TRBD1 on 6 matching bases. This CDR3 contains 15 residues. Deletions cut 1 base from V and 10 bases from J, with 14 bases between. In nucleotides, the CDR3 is TGTGCCAGCAGTTTAGATTCACAGGGAGGATCACCCCTCCACTTT. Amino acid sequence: CASSLDSQGGSPLHF.

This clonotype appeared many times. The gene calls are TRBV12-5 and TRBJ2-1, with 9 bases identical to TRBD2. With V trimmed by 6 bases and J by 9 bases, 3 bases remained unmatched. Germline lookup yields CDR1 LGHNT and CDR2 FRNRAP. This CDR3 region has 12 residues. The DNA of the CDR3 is TGTGCTAGTGGGCGGGAGGGAGCTGAGCAGTTCTTC. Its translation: CASGREGAEQFF. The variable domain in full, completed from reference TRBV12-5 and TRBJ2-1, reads DARVTQTPRHKVTEMGQEVTMRCQPILGHNTVFWYRQTMMQGLELLAYFRNRAPLDDSGMPKDRFSAEMPDATLATLKIQPSEPRDSAVYFCASGREGAEQFFGPGTRLTVL.

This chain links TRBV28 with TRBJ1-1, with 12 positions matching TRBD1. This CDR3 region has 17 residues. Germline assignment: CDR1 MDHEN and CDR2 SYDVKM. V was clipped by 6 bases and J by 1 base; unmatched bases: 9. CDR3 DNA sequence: TGTGCCAGCAGCACTCCGGGACAGGGGGCTTCGAACACTGAAGCTTTCTTT. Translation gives CASSTPGQGASNTEAFF.

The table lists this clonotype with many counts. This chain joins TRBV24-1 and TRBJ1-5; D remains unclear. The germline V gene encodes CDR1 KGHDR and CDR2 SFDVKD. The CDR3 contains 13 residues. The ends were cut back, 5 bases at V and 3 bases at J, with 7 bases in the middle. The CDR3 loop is CATSGAFNQPQHF. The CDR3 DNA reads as TGTGCCACCAGTGGGGCCTTCAATCAGCCCCAGCATTTT.

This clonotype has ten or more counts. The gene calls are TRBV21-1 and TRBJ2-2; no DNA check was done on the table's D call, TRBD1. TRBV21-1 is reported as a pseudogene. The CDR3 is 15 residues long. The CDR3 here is CASSPHDRCGGELFF. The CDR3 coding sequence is TGTGCCAGCAGCCCCCATGACAGGTGCGGCGGGGAGCTGTTTTTT.

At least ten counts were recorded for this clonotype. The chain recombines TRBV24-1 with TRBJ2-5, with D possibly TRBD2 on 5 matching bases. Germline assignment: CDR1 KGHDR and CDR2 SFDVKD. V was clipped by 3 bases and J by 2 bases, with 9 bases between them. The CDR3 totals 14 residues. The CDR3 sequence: CATSDTGLQETQYF. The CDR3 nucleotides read TGTGCCACCAGTGATACGGGGTTACAAGAGACCCAGTACTTC.

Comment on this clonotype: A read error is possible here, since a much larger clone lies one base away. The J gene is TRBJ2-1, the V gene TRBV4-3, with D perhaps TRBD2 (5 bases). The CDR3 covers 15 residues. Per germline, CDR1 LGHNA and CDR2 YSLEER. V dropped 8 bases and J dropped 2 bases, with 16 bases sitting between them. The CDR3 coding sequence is TGCGCCAGCGGGTCCGGAGGACGGACCTACAATGAGCAGTTCTTC. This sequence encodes CASGSGGRTYNEQFF.

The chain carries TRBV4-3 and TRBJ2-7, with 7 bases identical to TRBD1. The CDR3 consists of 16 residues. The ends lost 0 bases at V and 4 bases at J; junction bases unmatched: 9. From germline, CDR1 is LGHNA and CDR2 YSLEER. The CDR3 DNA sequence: TGCGCCAGCAGCCAAGACGGTACAGGGGCCGGGTACGAGCAGTACTTC. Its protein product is CASSQDGTGAGYEQYF.

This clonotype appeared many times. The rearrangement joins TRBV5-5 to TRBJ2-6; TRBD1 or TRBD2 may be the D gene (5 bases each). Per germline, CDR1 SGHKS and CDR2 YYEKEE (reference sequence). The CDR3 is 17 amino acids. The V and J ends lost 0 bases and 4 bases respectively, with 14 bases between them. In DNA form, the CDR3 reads TGTGCCAGCAGCTTGGTCCCCGGGGCCGGGGGGGCCAACGTCCTGACTTTC. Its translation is CASSLVPGAGGANVLTF.

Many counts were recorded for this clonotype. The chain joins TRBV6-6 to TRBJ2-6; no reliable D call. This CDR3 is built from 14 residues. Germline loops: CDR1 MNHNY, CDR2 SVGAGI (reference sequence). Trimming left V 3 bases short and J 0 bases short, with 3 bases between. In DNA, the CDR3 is TGTGCCAGCAGTTATATCTCTGGGGCCAACGTCCTGACTTTC. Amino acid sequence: CASSYISGANVLTF.

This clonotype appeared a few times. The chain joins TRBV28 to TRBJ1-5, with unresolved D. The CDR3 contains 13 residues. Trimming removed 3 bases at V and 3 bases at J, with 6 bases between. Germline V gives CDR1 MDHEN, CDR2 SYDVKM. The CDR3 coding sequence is TGTGCCAGCAGTTTTGAGTCCAATCAGCCCCAGCATTTT. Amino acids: CASSFESNQPQHF.

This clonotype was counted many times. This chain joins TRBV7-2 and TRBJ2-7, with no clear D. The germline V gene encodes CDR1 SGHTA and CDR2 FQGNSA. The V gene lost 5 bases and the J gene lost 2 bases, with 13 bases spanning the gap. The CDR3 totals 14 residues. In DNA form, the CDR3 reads TGTGCCAGCAGCCCTAGGGCACAGACCTACGAGCAGTACTTC. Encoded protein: CASSPRAQTYEQYF. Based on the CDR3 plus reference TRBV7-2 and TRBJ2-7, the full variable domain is GAGVSQSPSNKVTEKGKDVELRCDPISGHTALYWYRQSLGQGLEFLIYFQGNSAPDKSGLPSDRFSAERTGGSVSTLTIQRTQQEDSAVYLCASSPRAQTYEQYFGPGTRLTVT.

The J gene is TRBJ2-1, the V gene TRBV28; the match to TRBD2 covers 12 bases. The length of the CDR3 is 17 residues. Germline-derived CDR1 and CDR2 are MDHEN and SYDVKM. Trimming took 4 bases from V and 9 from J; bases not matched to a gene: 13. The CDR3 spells CASSSPRTSGKSVEQFF. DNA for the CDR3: TGTGCCAGCAGTTCACCTCGGACTAGCGGGAAGTCGGTTGAGCAGTTCTTC.

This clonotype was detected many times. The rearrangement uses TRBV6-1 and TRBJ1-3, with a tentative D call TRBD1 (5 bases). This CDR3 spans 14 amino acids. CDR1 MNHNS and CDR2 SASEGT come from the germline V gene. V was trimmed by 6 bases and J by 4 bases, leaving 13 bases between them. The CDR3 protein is CASRLQGNGNTIYF. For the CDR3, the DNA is TGTGCCAGCAGGCTCCAGGGAAACGGAAACACCATATATTTT.

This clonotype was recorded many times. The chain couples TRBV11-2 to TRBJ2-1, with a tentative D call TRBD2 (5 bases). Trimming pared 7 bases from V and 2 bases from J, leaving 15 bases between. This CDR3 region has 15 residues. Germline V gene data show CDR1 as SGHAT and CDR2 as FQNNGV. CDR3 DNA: TGTGCCAGCAACTTCGGGGAACTTACCTACAATGAGCAGTTCTTC. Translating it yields CASNFGELTYNEQFF.